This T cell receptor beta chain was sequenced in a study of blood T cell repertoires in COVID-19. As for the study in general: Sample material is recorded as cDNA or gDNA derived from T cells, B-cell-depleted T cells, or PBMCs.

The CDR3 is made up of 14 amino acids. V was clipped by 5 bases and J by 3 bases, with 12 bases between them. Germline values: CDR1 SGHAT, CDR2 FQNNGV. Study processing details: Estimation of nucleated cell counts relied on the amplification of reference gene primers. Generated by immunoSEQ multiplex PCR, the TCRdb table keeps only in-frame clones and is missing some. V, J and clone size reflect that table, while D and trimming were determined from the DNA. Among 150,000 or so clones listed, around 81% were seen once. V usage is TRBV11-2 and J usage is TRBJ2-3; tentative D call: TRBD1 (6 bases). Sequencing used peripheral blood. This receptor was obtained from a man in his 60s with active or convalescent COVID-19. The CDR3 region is CASSPTQGTDTQYF. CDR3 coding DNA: TGTGCCAGCAGCCCCACCCAGGGGACAGATACGCAGTATTTT.